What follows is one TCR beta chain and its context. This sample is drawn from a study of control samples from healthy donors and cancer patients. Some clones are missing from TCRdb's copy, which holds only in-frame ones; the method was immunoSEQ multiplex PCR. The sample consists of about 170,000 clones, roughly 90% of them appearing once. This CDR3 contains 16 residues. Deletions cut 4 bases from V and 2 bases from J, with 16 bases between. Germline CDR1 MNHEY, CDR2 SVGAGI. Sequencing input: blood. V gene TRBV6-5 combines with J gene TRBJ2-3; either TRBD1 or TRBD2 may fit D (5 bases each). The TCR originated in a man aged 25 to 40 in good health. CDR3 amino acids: CASSLEGPSHTDTQYF. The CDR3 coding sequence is TGTGCCAGCAGTTTAGAGGGGCCTTCTCACACAGATACGCAGTATTTT.